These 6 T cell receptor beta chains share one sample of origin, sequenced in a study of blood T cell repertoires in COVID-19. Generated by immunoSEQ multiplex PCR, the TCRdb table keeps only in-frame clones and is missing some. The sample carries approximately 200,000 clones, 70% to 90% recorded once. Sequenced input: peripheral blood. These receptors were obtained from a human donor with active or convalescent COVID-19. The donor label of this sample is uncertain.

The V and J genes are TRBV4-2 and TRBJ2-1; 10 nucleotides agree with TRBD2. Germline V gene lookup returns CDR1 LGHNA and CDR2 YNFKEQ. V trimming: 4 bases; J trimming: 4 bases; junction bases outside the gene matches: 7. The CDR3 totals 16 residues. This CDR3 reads CASSRSGLATYNEQFF. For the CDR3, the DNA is TGTGCCAGCAGCCGTTCGGGACTAGCGACTTACAATGAGCAGTTCTTC.

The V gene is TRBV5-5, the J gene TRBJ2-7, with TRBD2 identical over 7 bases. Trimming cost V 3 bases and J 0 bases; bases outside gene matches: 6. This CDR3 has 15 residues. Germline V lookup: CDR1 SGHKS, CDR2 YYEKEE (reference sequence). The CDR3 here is CASSSVGGSSYEQYF. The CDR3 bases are TGTGCCAGCAGCTCCGTCGGCGGGAGCTCCTACGAGCAGTACTTC.

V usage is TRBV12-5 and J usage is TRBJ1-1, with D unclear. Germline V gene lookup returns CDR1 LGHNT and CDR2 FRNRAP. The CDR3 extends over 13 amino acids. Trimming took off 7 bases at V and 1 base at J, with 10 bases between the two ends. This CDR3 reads CASAFSANTEAFF. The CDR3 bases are TGTGCTAGTGCTTTTAGCGCGAACACTGAAGCTTTCTTT.

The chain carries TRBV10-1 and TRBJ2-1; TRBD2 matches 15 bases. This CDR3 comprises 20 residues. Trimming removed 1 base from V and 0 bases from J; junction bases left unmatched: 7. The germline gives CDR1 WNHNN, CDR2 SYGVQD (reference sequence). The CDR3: CASSEWSGTSGGSSYNEQFF. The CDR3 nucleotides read TGCGCCAGCAGTGAGTGGTCCGGGACTAGCGGGGGGAGCTCCTACAATGAGCAGTTCTTC.

In DNA form, the CDR3 reads TGTGCCAGCAACTTACAGGGGGCGCGTCAGCCCCAGCATTTT. It codes for CASNLQGARQPQHF. The chain is built from TRBV6-6 and TRBJ1-5; 9 bases agree with TRBD1. From germline, CDR1 is MNHNY and CDR2 SVGAGI (reference sequence). The CDR3 runs 14 residues. The J segment lost 6 bases and the V segment lost 7 bases, leaving 7 bases of the junction unmatched.

This chain's CDR3 is CASSIDWAGPTYEQYF. In nucleotides, the CDR3 is TGTGCCAGTAGTATAGATTGGGCAGGCCCAACCTACGAGCAGTACTTC. J is TRBJ2-7 and V is TRBV19; D is ambiguous. CDR1 LNHDA and CDR2 SQIVND come from the germline V gene (reference sequence). This CDR3 comprises 16 residues. Trimming took off 0 bases at V and 2 bases at J, with 14 bases between the two ends.